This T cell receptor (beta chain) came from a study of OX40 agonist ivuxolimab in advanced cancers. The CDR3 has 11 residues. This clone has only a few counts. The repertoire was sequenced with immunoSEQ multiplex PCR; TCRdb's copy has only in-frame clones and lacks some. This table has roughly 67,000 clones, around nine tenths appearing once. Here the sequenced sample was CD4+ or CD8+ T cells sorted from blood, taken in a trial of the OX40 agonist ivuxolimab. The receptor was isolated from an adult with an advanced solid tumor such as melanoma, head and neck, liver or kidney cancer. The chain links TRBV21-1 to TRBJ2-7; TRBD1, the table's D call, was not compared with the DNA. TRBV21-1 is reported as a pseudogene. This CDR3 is CAPAGGYEQYF. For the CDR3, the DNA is TGTGCCCCAGCAGGGGGCTACGAGCAGTACTTC.